The 18 T cell receptor beta chains reported below all come from one sample, sequenced in a study of blood T cell repertoires in COVID-19 (TCRdb year 2020). Receptor libraries were prepared by the immunoSEQ multiplex PCR assay. TCRdb obtained this table from immuneACCESS and retained in-frame rearrangements with V and J assigned. These tables miss some clones; where compared with another copy, unresolved V genes account for less than half of the shortfall, and the remainder is unexplained. The sample profile shows over 200,000 clones; around 90% of them were found once. Under 13% of the sample comes from the top ten. Sequencing was performed on PBMCs or T cells enriched from blood (not recorded which). The receptors derive from a man between 18 and 35 years old with acute COVID-19.

The chain has TRBV19 and TRBJ2-1; possible D gene TRBD1, 6 bases. There are 13 residues in the CDR3. Germline V lookup: CDR1 LNHDA, CDR2 SQIVND (reference sequence). Trimming shortened V by 4 bases and J by 5 bases, and 9 bases separated the two germline ends. In DNA, the CDR3 is TGTGCCAGTAGTACAGGGGTTAACAATGAGCAGTTCTTC. Its protein product is CASSTGVNNEQFF.

The chain couples TRBV11-2 to TRBJ1-5; possible D gene TRBD1, 6 bases. Germline CDR1 and CDR2: SGHAT and FQNNGV. V was shortened by 2 bases and J by 2 bases, with 16 bases between the two germline ends. The CDR3 sequence is 17 residues long. CDR3 sequence (DNA): TGTGCCAGCAGCTTATTAACAGGGAAGGTCGGCAATCAGCCCCAGCATTTT. It specifies CASSLLTGKVGNQPQHF.

This clone was observed a single time. No conserved phenylalanine or tryptophan ends this CDR3, so it is likely a read error. Because the CDR3's place on the DNA is in doubt, the DNA is left out and the CDR3 is given as listed by TCRdb. J is TRBJ2-7 and V is TRBV6-6; TRBD2 reflects the table's D call only, with no check against the DNA. Germline loops: CDR1 MNHNY, CDR2 SVGAGI (reference sequence). The CDR3 contains 14 residues when both ends are counted. CDR3 sequence reads: CASGQLAGVIGRVA.

The rearrangement joins TRBV19 to TRBJ1-6; TRBD1 matches at 7 bases. This CDR3 contains 14 residues. CDR1 is LNHDA, CDR2 SQIVND, per germline (reference sequence). The junction had 5 bases not matched to a gene; V was cut back by 8 bases and J by 4 bases. Here the CDR3 reads CASRDRPYNSPLHF. Written as DNA, the CDR3 is TGTGCCAGTCGGGACAGACCATATAATTCACCCCTCCACTTT.

The chain employs TRBV28 and TRBJ2-7; 7 bases line up with TRBD1. V was pared by 5 bases and J by 0 bases, with 10 bases of the junction left unmatched. This CDR3 spans 16 amino acids. Germline CDR1 and CDR2: MDHEN and SYDVKM. CDR3 nucleotide sequence: TGTGCCAGCAGTGTCCAGACAGGGTTCCTCTCCTACGAGCAGTACTTC. Protein product: CASSVQTGFLSYEQYF.

The chain is built from TRBV28 and TRBJ1-1; a weak D match, TRBD1 (6 bases). Trimming pared 3 bases from V and 1 base from J, leaving 15 bases between. This CDR3 is built from 16 residues. Germline-derived CDR1 and CDR2 are MDHEN and SYDVKM. The CDR3 DNA is TGTGCCAGCAGTTTTGGGGGGGCAACTGGGAACACTGAAGCTTTCTTT. Protein product: CASSFGGATGNTEAFF. Variable domain in full (rest from reference TRBV28 and TRBJ1-1): DVKVTQSSRYLVKRTGEKVFLECVQDMDHENMFWYRQDPGLGLRLIYFSYDVKMKEKGDIPEGYSVSREKKERFSLILESASTNQTSMYLCASSFGGATGNTEAFFGQGTRLTVV.

The chain couples TRBV4-3 to TRBJ1-4; D ambiguous. Germline CDR1 is LGHNA and CDR2 is YSLEER. The CDR3 sequence is 16 residues long. The ends were cut back, 0 bases at V and 5 bases at J, with 13 bases in the middle. CDR3 residues: CASSQEVRRRNEKLFF. CDR3 nucleotide sequence: TGCGCCAGCAGCCAAGAGGTCCGGCGGCGAAATGAAAAACTGTTTTTT.

This rearrangement joins TRBV12-5 to TRBJ2-3; 7 bases align to TRBD2. CDR1 is LGHNT, CDR2 FRNRAP, per germline. V gave up 5 bases and J gave up 0 bases; unmatched junction bases: 5. CDR3 length equals 15 residues. CDR3 DNA sequence: TGTGCTAGTGGTCGCCAGCGGGGCAGCACAGATACGCAGTATTTT. Translating gives CASGRQRGSTDTQYF.

The gene calls are TRBV19 and TRBJ1-3, with 9 bases identical to TRBD1. The germline V gene has CDR1 LNHDA and CDR2 SQIVND (reference sequence). This CDR3 contains 16 residues. V was pared by 5 bases and J by 0 bases, with 5 bases of the junction left unmatched. The CDR3 DNA reads as TGTGCCAGTAGTTGGACAGGGGCATACTCTGGAAACACCATATATTTT. As protein: CASSWTGAYSGNTIYF.

In its sample, this clone was seen a few times. The chain couples TRBV6-5 to TRBJ1-1; D uncertain. The CDR3 is 13 amino acids. The germline V gene encodes CDR1 MNHEY and CDR2 SVGAGI. Between the trimmed V and J ends, which lost 7 bases and 3 bases, there was a span of 12 bases. The CDR3 region has the DNA TGTGCCAGCAAACCAAACTCGGACACTGAAGCTTTCTTT. This gives the protein CASKPNSDTEAFF.

The chain uses TRBV5-1 and TRBJ2-7; D may be TRBD2 (6 bases). CDR3 size: 15 residues. Trimming left V 1 base short and J 0 bases short, with 11 bases between. Germline V gene lookup returns CDR1 SGHRS and CDR2 YFSETQ. The CDR3 region has the DNA TGCGCCAGCAGCTTGTTGGCGGAGGGCTCCTACGAGCAGTACTTC. Translation: CASSLLAEGSYEQYF.

The chain recombines TRBV11-2 with TRBJ2-4; a possible D gene is TRBD1 (6 bases). V was shortened by 6 bases and J by 1 base, with 10 bases between the two germline ends. Germline CDR1 reads SGHAT; CDR2 reads FQNNGV. This CDR3 has 14 amino acids. CDR3 sequence: CASRQTGAKNIQYF. CDR3 nucleotides: TGTGCCAGCAGGCAAACAGGGGCCAAAAACATTCAGTACTTC.

The V gene is TRBV6-1, the J gene TRBJ2-5; no firm D call. The CDR3 runs to 17 residues. Germline V gene sequence: CDR1 MNHNS, CDR2 SASEGT. The V gene lost 0 bases and the J gene lost 1 base, with 15 bases spanning the gap. CDR3 amino acids: CASSEALTVQTQETQYF. The CDR3 nucleotides are TGTGCCAGCAGTGAAGCGCTTACGGTACAGACCCAAGAGACCCAGTACTTC.

The rearrangement links TRBV6-2 or TRBV6-3 to TRBJ2-1; the match to TRBD2 covers 10 bases. Germline V lookup: CDR1 MNHEY, CDR2 SVGEGT. The ends lost 2 bases at V and 9 bases at J; junction bases unmatched: 10. This CDR3 is 16 amino acids long. As DNA, the CDR3 is TGTGCCAGCAGTTACCCCGCTAGCGGGAGTAGTGGTGAGCAGTTCTTC. Its protein is CASSYPASGSSGEQFF.

The V call is TRBV7-2, the J call TRBJ2-7; the D is unclear. Germline-derived CDR1 and CDR2 are SGHTA and FQGNSA. With 6 bases removed from V and 2 bases from J, the gap between germline ends came to 8 bases. The CDR3 runs to 12 residues. CDR3 DNA sequence: TGTGCCAGCAGTCTGTCCCCCTACGAGCAGTACTTC. Translation gives CASSLSPYEQYF.

This clone was seen a few times. The chain recombines TRBV19 with TRBJ1-6, with TRBD1 as a possible D gene (6 bases). Germline assignment: CDR1 LNHDA and CDR2 SQIVND (reference sequence). V lost 7 bases to trimming and J lost 8 bases, with 15 bases between them. CDR3 size: 14 residues. The DNA of the CDR3 is TGTGCCAGTAAGACAGGTCAGGTGGATTCACCCCTCCACTTT. It is translated as CASKTGQVDSPLHF.

The chain uses TRBV6-2 or TRBV6-3 and TRBJ2-7, with TRBD2 identical over 7 bases. V lost 2 bases and J lost 3; bases outside the gene matches: 4. Germline lookup yields CDR1 MNHEY and CDR2 SVGEGT. The CDR3 consists of 14 residues. The CDR3 DNA follows: TGTGCCAGCAGTTACCGTGGGAGGGACTACGAGCAGTACTTC. It codes for CASSYRGRDYEQYF.

The chain is built from TRBV27 and TRBJ1-5; possibly TRBD1 for D (6 bases). Germline-derived CDR1 and CDR2 are MNHEY and SMNVEV (reference sequence). This CDR3 comprises 15 residues. Trimming pared 2 bases from V and 1 base from J, leaving 9 bases between. The CDR3 DNA reads TGTGCCAGCAGTTTACAGGGGAAGAGCAATCAGCCCCAGCATTTT. This translates into CASSLQGKSNQPQHF.